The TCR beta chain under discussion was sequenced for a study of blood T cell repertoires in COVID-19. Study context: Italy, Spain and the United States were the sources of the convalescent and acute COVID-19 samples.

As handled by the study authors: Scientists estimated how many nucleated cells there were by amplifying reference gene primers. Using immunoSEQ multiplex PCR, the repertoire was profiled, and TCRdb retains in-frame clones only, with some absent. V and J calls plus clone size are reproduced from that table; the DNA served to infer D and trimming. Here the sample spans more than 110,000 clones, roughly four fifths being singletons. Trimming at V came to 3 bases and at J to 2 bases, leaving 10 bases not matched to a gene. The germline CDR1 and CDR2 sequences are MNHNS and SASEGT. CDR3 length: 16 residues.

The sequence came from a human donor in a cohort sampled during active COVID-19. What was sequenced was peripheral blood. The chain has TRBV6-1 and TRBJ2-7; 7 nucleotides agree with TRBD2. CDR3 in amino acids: CASSESIVGGAYEQYF. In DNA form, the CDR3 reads TGTGCCAGCAGTGAGTCGATTGTGGGGGGGGCCTACGAGCAGTACTTC.